This TCR beta chain derives from a study of blood T cell repertoires in COVID-19. The wider study: The United States, Italy and Spain supplied acute and convalescent COVID-19 samples. Nucleic acid was either cDNA or gDNA, and it came from T cells, B-cell-depleted T cells, or PBMCs.

Per germline, CDR1 SGDLS and CDR2 YYNGEE. J was trimmed by 4 bases and V by 0 bases; bases with no gene match: 4. The CDR3 consists of 16 residues. In the study's own analysis: Estimation of nucleated cell counts relied on the amplification of reference gene primers. The data were produced by immunoSEQ multiplex PCR, yet TCRdb's version contains in-frame clones alone and is incomplete. The D gene and trimming were derived from the DNA, and the V and J assignments and clone size from that table. The sample has 250,000 to 300,000 clones, roughly 87% seen once. This chain uses TRBV9 with TRBJ2-5, with 12 bases lining up with TRBD2. Source material: peripheral blood. This receptor was obtained from a woman between 45 and 60 years old who had recovered from COVID-19. In DNA form, the CDR3 reads TGTGCCAGCAGCGTAGGTGCTAGCGGGGGGGGAGAGACCCAGTACTTC. Protein: CASSVGASGGGETQYF.